The 24 T cell receptor beta chains given below trace back to one sample, sequenced in a study of tumor and adjacent non-tumor tissue in lung cancer (dated by TCRdb to 2016 to 2019). Receptors were amplified or captured by multiplex PCR. The sequencing machine was an Illumina HiSeq 2500. TCRbeta libraries were constructed through three rounds of nested PCR with primers (Table S4) according to protocols adapted from ARM-PCR. TCRdb reworked the public reads: Q25 trimming with fastp, MiXCR clone assembly, productive beta chains retained. Each CDR3 protein appears once, grouped with its most common genes and DNA. In all, the sample holds approximately 79,000 distinct CDR3 sequences, and less than 85% of those were seen once. Roughly 37% of the sample comes from the top ten. RNA was isolated from bulk unsorted tissue, and RNA quality was assessed with a NanoDrop ND-1000 and an Agilent 2100. Normal lung samples were distant non-tumor tissue taken more than 3 cm from the tumor edge.

Sequenced: distant non-tumor lung tissue. The receptors derive from a man between 65 and 80 years old with non-small cell lung cancer.

Note on this clonotype: One end of the junction fails to match germline, which may point to a read error. This sequence joins TRBV12-3 or TRBV12-4 and TRBJ1-5, with 10 bases aligning to TRBD1. The CDR3 has 14 amino acids. CDR3 in amino acids: CASSPTGGSKPHHF. CDR3 DNA sequence: TGTGCCAGCAGTCCGACAGGGGGCAGTAAGCCCCATCATTTT.

As regards this clonotype: The germline gene is not matched at one end of the junction; a read error may be the cause. The chain carries TRBV11-2 and TRBJ1-1, with TRBD1 as a possible D gene (5 bases). The CDR3 spans 20 residues. CDR1 and CDR2 from the germline V gene are SGHAT and FQNNGV. CDR3 amino acids: CASRLAGLGLGDLLNTETFF. The CDR3 coding sequence is TGTGCCAGCAGGTTAGCAGGGTTGGGCCTTGGGGATTTATTGAACACTGAAACTTTCTTT.

In the case of this clonotype: Given a much more abundant clone one base away, this may be a read error. The V call is TRBV7-9, the J call TRBJ2-2, with D tentatively TRBD1 or TRBD2 (6 bases each). CDR3 size: 16 residues. CDR1 is SEHNR and CDR2 is FQNEAQ in the germline V gene (reference sequence). V dropped 1 base and J dropped 9 bases, with 18 bases sitting between them. CDR3 in amino acids: CASSLGAPGAARELFF. CDR3 coding DNA: TGTGCCAGCAGCTTAGGGGCCCCGGGGGCAGCCCGGGAGCTGTTTTTT.

About this clonotype itself: This sequence may be a read error, since a much larger clone differs from it by one base. This chain joins TRBV6-1 and TRBJ2-4; the D gene is possibly TRBD1 (6 bases). Looked up from germline, CDR1 is MNHNS and CDR2 is SASEGT. This CDR3 has 18 amino acids. Trimming cost V 6 bases and J 1 base, with 22 bases left between them. DNA for the CDR3: TGTGCCAGCAGCGTCGGGACAAGGGATGGCTTTGCCAAAAACATTCAGTACTTC. Residues: CASSVGTRDGFAKNIQYF.

About this clonotype: One junction end does not reproduce the germline sequence, and a read error may be involved. The V gene is TRBV2, the J gene TRBJ2-7; D perhaps matches TRBD1 (7 bases). The CDR3 has 15 amino acids. Germline CDR1 and CDR2: SNHLY and FYNNEI. CDR3 coding DNA: TGTGCCAGCAGGGACCCAGGGGGGACCCCGTACGTGCAGTACTTC. Its translation: CASRDPGGTPYVQYF.

Comment on this clonotype: It may be a read error: a sequence one base away is much more abundant. V usage is TRBV20-1 and J usage is TRBJ2-1; D gene uncertain. CDR1 DFQATT and CDR2 SNEGSKA come from the germline V gene (reference sequence). The CDR3 is made up of 11 amino acids. CDR3 residues: CSASRRNERFF. CDR3 nucleotides: TGCAGTGCTAGTCGGAGAAATGAGCGGTTCTTC.

On this clonotype: Germline is not matched at one junction end, which may reflect a read error. The chain employs TRBV5-6 and TRBJ1-1; tentative D call: TRBD1 (5 bases). Germline-derived CDR1 and CDR2 are SGHDT and YYEEEE. The CDR3 loop spans 17 amino acids. The DNA of the CDR3 is TGTGCCAGCAGTTTCACAGGAATAAGAATAATGAACACTAAAGCTTTCTTT. Its protein is CASSFTGIRIMNTKAFF.

To note about this clonotype: A junction boundary mismatches the germline segment, possibly from a read error. This chain joins TRBV11-3 and TRBJ2-5; a possible D gene is TRBD1 (6 bases). CDR1 and CDR2 (germline): SGHNT, YENEEA. This CDR3 contains 14 residues. The CDR3 DNA is TGTGCCAGTGCTTCCGGCTGGGGGCGTGAGACCCCGTACTTC. It codes for CASASGWGRETPYF.

The chain links TRBV5-6 to TRBJ1-2; 9 bases are shared with TRBD1. This CDR3 comprises 17 residues. Germline CDR1 is SGHDT and CDR2 is YYEEEE. V dropped 4 bases and J dropped 3; count of bases not matched to a gene: 13. The CDR3 DNA sequence: TGTGCCAGCAGCCTCAGGGACAGGGATCGCCGTTACTATGGCTACACCTTC. Translated: CASSLRDRDRRYYGYTF.

This clonotype was observed a few times. With a much larger clone just one base away, this may be a read error. CDR3 region: CSDRSWGADEQYF. In nucleotides, the CDR3 is TGCAGTGATAGGAGTTGGGGGGCGGACGAGCAGTACTTC. The J gene is TRBJ2-7, the V gene TRBV20-1, with D perhaps being TRBD1 or TRBD2 (6 bases each). The V gene lost 7 bases and the J gene lost 5 bases, with 18 bases spanning the gap. The CDR3 totals 13 residues. CDR1 and CDR2 from the germline V gene are DFQATT and SNEGSKA (reference sequence).

The chain combines TRBV12-5 with TRBJ1-5; no clear D gene. The closer fit of TRBJ2-3 to the DNA end suggests the J call may be wrong. The CDR3 spans 14 residues. Germline V gene sequence: CDR1 LGHNT, CDR2 FRNRAP. The CDR3 coding sequence is TGTGCTAGTGGCCTTACCGTTCGCAGTCAGCCCCAGTATTTT. Protein: CASGLTVRSQPQYF.

The chain recombines TRBV5-4 with TRBJ2-3; D is ambiguous. The length of the CDR3 is 15 residues. V gave up 6 bases and J gave up 2 bases, with 16 bases separating them. The V gene's germline CDR1 is SGHNT and CDR2 YYREEE (reference sequence). The CDR3 DNA sequence: TGTGCCAGCAATTTTTGGTCGAACCTCACAGATACGCAGTATTTT. It codes for CASNFWSNLTDTQYF.

Notes on this clonotype: A read error may account for a junction end that differs from germline. This rearrangement joins TRBV6-5 to TRBJ2-1, with D possibly matching TRBD2 (5 bases). CDR1 is MNHEY, CDR2 SVGAGI, per germline. This CDR3 is 11 amino acids long. The CDR3: CANNTGNERFF. Here the CDR3 DNA reads TGTGCCAACAATACCGGGAACGAGCGGTTCTTC.

A word on this clonotype: Germline is not matched at one junction end, which may reflect a read error. The chain links TRBV29-1 to TRBJ1-2; D call uncertain. The germline CDR1 and CDR2 sequences are SQVTM and ANQGSEA. This CDR3 contains 15 residues. CDR3: CSVEDQDCPNYGYTF. In DNA, the CDR3 is TGCAGTGTTGAAGATCAAGACTGCCCAAACTATGGCTACACCTTC.

As regards this clonotype: It is likely a read error, because the conserved phenylalanine at the end of the CDR3 is missing. The chain carries TRBV20-1 and TRBJ2-7; D is possibly TRBD2 (5 bases). Germline V lookup: CDR1 DFQATT, CDR2 SNEGSKA (reference sequence). The CDR3 has 12 amino acids. Trimming shortened V by 0 bases and J by 7 bases, and 10 bases separated the two germline ends. The CDR3 spells CSARDERSEQYL. In DNA form, the CDR3 reads TGCAGTGCTAGAGATGAGCGGAGTGAGCAGTACCTC.

This clonotype has a count of ten or more. The rearrangement uses TRBV29-1 and TRBJ2-5, with D possibly being TRBD1 (6 bases). The V end was cut by 7 bases, the J end by 3 bases, with 18 bases between. The CDR3 loop spans 14 amino acids. Germline loops: CDR1 SQVTM, CDR2 ANQGSEA. CDR3 in DNA: TGCAGCGGAAGGGGGTTCGGGGTAGAAGAGACCCAGTACTTC. Translated: CSGRGFGVEETQYF.

As for this clonotype: One junction end disagrees with the germline gene, perhaps due to a read error. V gene TRBV6-2 or TRBV6-3 combines with J gene TRBJ1-5; perhaps TRBD1 as D (5 bases). The CDR3 spans 14 residues. Germline V gene sequence: CDR1 MNHEY, CDR2 SVGEGT. The CDR3 loop is CASSFHRLDKQQNF. The CDR3 DNA follows: TGTGCCAGCAGTTTCCACAGGTTAGATAAGCAACAGAATTTT.

This clonotype was picked up many times. The V call is TRBV12-3 or TRBV12-4, the J call TRBJ1-1; unclear D gene. The CDR3 runs to 12 residues. Trimming removed 6 bases at V and 5 bases at J, with 10 bases between. The CDR3: CASSQEGTEAFF. CDR3 nucleotide sequence: TGTGCCAGCAGCCAGGAGGGAACTGAAGCTTTCTTT.

With respect to this clonotype: One junction end disagrees with the germline gene, perhaps due to a read error. V and J are TRBV10-3 and TRBJ2-6; D is unclear. This CDR3 is built from 17 residues. Per germline, CDR1 ENHRY and CDR2 SYGVKD. The chain's CDR3 is CAISESSPESVANVLTF. The CDR3 nucleotides are TGTGCCATCAGTGAGTCGAGTCCGGAGTCTGTGGCCAACGTCCTGACTTTC.

Note on this clonotype: This may stem from a read error, because a much larger clone lies one nucleotide away. The J gene is TRBJ2-3, the V gene TRBV5-1; unclear D gene. Germline loops: CDR1 SGHRS, CDR2 YFSETQ. The CDR3 has 14 amino acids. The CDR3 spells CVSSLVALTDTQYF. The CDR3 region has the DNA TGCGTCAGCAGCTTGGTGGCACTCACAGATACGCAGTATTTT.

With respect to this clonotype: An end of the junction does not agree with germline; a read error may underlie this. The chain joins TRBV29-1 to TRBJ2-5; D remains unclear. CDR1 is SQVTM and CDR2 is ANQGSEA in the germline V gene. This CDR3 is 13 amino acids long. Here the CDR3 DNA reads TGCAGCGTGTCCGACCGGTTCCGAGAGAGCCAGTACTTC. This sequence encodes CSVSDRFRESQYF.

In regard to this clonotype: One end of the junction fails to match germline, which may point to a read error. The chain couples TRBV10-2 to TRBJ1-6, with unresolved D. Germline V gene sequence: CDR1 WSHSY, CDR2 SAAADI. This CDR3 is 16 amino acids long. The CDR3 spells CASCSQLGVNNPPLHF. The CDR3 region has the DNA TGCGCCAGCTGTTCACAATTGGGCGTTAATAATCCACCCCTCCACTTT.

Concerning this clonotype: At one end the junction does not follow the germline gene, possibly because of a read error. This chain joins TRBV6-5 and TRBJ2-2; tentative D call: TRBD2 (5 bases). The CDR3 is made up of 15 amino acids. In germline, CDR1 is MNHEY, CDR2 SVGAGI. CDR3 bases: TGTGCCAGCAGTTACGTGGCAGAGAACACCGGGGAACTGTTTTTT. Translated, it gives CASSYVAENTGELFF.

With regard to this clonotype: The junction and the germline gene differ at one end; a read error may be behind it. The rearrangement uses TRBV4-1 and TRBJ2-1; TRBD2 agrees at 8 bases. The CDR3 consists of 17 residues. The V gene's germline CDR1 is MGHRA and CDR2 YSYEKL. This CDR3 reads CASSQPTSGRVKNEQFF. Here the CDR3 DNA reads TGCGCTAGCAGCCAACCTACAAGCGGGAGAGTCAAGAATGAGCAGTTCTTC.